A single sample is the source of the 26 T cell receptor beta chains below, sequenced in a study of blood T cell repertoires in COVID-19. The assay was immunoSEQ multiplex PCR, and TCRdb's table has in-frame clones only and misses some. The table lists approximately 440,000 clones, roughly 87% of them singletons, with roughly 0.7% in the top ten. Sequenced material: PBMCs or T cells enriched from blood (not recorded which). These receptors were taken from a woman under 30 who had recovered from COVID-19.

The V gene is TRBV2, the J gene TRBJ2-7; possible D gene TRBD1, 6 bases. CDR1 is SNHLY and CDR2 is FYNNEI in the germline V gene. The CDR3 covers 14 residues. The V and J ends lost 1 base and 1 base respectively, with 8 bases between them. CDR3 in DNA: TGTGCCAGCAGTGAAGGCAGGGGTTCCTACGAGCAGTACTTC. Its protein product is CASSEGRGSYEQYF.

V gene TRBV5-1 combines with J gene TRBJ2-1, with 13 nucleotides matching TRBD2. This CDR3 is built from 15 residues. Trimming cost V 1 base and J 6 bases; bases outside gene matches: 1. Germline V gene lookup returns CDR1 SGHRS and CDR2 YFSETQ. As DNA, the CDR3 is TGCGCCAGCAGCTTGCGGACTAGCGGGGGCAATGAGCAGTTCTTC. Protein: CASSLRTSGGNEQFF.

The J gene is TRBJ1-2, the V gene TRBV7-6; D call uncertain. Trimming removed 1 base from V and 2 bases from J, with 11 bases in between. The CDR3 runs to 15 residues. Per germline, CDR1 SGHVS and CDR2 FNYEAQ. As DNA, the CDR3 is TGTGCCAGCAGCTTAGAGGCAGGTTCGAACTATGGCTACACCTTC. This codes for CASSLEAGSNYGYTF.

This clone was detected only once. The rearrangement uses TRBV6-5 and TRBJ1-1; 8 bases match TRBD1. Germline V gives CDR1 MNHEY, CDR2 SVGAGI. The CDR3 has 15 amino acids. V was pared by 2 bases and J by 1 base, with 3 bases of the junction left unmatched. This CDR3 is CASSYIDRGNTEAFF. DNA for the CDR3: TGTGCCAGCAGTTACATCGACAGGGGGAACACTGAAGCTTTCTTT.

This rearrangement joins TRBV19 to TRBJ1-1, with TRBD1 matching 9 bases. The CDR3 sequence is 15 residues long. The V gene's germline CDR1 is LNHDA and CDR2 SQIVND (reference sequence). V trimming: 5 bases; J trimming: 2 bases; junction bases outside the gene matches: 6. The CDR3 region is CASSAPGQGNTEAFF. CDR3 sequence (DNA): TGTGCCAGTAGTGCCCCGGGACAGGGTAACACTGAAGCTTTCTTT.

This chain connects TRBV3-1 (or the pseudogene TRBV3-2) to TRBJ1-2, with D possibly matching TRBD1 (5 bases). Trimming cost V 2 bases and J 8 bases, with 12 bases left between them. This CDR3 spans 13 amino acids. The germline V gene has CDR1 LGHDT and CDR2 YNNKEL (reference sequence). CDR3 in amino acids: CASSQPDIRGYTF. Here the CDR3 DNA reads TGTGCCAGCAGCCAACCGGACATAAGGGGCTACACCTTC.

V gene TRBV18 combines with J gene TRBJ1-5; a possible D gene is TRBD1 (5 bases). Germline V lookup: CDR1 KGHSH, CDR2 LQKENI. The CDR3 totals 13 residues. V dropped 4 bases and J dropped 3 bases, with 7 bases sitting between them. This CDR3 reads CASSRQSNQPQHF. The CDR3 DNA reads TGTGCCAGCTCACGACAGTCCAATCAGCCCCAGCATTTT.

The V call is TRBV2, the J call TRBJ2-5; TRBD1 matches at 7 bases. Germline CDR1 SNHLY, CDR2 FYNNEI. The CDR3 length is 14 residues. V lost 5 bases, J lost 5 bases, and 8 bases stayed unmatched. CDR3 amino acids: CASSSLTGPETQYF. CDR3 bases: TGTGCCAGCAGTTCCCTGACAGGGCCGGAGACCCAGTACTTC. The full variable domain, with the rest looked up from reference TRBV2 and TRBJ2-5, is EPEVTQTPSHQVTQMGQEVILRCVPISNHLYFYWYRQILGQKVEFLVSFYNNEISEKSEIFDDQFSVERPDGSNFTLKIRSTKLEDSAMYFCASSSLTGPETQYFGPGTRLLVL.

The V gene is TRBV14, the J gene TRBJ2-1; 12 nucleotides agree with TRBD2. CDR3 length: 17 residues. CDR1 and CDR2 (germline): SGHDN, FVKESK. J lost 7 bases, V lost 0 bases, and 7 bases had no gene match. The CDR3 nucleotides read TGTGCCAGCAGCCAAGAACTAGCGGGGGGCCCTTTTAATGAGCAGTTCTTC. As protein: CASSQELAGGPFNEQFF.

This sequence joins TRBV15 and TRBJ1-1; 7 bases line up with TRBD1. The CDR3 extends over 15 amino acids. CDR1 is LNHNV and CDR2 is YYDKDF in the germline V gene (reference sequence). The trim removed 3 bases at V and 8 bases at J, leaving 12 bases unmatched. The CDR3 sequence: CATSRLALGQPEAFF. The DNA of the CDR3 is TGTGCCACCAGCAGGTTAGCCCTGGGACAGCCCGAAGCTTTCTTT.

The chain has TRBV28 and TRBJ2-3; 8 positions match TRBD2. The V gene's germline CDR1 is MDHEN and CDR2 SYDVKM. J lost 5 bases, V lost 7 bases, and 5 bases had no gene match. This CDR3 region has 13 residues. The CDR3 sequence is CASTGGARDTQYF. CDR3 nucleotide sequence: TGTGCCAGCACCGGGGGGGCGAGAGATACGCAGTATTTT.

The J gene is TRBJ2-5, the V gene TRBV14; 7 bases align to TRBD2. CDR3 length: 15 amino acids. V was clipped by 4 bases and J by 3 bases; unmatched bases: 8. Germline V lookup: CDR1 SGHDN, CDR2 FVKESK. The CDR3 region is CASSRKWGGKETQYF. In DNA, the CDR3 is TGTGCCAGCAGCCGTAAATGGGGGGGAAAAGAGACCCAGTACTTC.

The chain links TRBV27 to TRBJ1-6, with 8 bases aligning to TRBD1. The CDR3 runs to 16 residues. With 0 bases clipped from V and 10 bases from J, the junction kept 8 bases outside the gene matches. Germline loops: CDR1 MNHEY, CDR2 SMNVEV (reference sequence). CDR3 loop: CASSLSIQGVKSPLHF. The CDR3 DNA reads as TGTGCCAGCAGTTTATCGATACAGGGGGTGAAGTCACCCCTCCACTTT.

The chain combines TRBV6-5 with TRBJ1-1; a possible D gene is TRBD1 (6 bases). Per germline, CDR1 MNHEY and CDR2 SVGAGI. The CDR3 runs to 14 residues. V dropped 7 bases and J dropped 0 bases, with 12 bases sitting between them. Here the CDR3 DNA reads TGTGCCAGCACTAACGGACAGATGAACACTGAAGCTTTCTTT. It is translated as CASTNGQMNTEAFF.

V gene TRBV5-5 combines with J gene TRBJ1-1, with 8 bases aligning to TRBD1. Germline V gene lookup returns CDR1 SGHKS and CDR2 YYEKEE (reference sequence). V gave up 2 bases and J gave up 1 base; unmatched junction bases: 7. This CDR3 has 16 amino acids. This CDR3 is CASSLKTGVGNTEAFF. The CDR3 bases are TGTGCCAGCAGCTTAAAGACAGGGGTTGGGAACACTGAAGCTTTCTTT.

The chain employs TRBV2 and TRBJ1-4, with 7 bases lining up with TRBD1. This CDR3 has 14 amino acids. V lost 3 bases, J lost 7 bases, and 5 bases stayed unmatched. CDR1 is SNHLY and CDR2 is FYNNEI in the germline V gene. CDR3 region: CASSDDRATEKLFF. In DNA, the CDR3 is TGTGCCAGCAGTGATGACAGGGCAACTGAAAAACTGTTTTTT.

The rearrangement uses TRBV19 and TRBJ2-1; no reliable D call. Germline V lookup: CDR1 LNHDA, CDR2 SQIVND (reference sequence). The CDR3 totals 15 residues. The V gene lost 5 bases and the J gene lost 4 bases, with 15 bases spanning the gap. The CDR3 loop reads CASSLGSAAYNEQFF. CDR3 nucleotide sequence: TGTGCCAGTAGTTTAGGGTCGGCGGCGTACAATGAGCAGTTCTTC.

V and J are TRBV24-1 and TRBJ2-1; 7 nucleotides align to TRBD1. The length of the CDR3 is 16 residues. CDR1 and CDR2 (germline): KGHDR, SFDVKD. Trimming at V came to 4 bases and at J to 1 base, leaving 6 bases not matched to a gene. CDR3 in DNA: TGTGCCACCAGTGACCGGGACAGAAAATCCTACAATGAGCAGTTCTTC. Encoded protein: CATSDRDRKSYNEQFF.

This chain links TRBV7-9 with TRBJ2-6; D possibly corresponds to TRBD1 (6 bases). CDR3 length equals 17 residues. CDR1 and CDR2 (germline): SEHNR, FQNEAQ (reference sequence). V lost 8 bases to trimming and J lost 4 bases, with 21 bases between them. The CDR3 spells CASAGDLWPPGANVLTF. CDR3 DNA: TGTGCCAGCGCAGGGGATCTCTGGCCCCCCGGGGCCAACGTCCTGACTTTC.

The CDR3 DNA is TGCGCCAGCAGCTTGCGTGCGTCCGGCACGGACAGGGGAGAGACCCAGTACTTC. It yields the protein CASSLRASGTDRGETQYF. This chain joins TRBV5-1 and TRBJ2-5, with 9 bases matching TRBD1. This CDR3 is built from 18 residues. V shed 1 base and J 4 bases; nucleotides not matched to a gene: 14. The germline gives CDR1 SGHRS, CDR2 YFSETQ. The complete variable domain, with remaining parts taken from reference TRBV5-1 and TRBJ2-5, reads KAGVTQTPRYLIKTRGQQVTLSCSPISGHRSVSWYQQTPGQGLQFLFEYFSETQRNKGNFPGRFSGRQFSNSRSEMNVSTLELGDSALYLCASSLRASGTDRGETQYFGPGTRLLVL.

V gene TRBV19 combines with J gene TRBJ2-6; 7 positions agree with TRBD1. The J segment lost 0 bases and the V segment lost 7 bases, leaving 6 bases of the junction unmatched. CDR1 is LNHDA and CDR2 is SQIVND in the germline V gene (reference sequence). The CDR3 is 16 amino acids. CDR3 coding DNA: TGTGCCAGTACCACAGGGGAGAACTCTGGGGCCAACGTCCTGACTTTC. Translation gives CASTTGENSGANVLTF.

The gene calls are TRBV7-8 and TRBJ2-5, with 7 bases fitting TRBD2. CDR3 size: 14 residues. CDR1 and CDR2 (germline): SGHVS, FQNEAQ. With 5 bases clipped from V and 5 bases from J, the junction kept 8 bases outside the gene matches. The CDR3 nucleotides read TGTGCCAGCAGCGACGCCGGGGGAGGGGAGACCCAGTACTTC. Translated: CASSDAGGGETQYF. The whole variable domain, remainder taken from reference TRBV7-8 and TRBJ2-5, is GAGVSQSPRYKVAKRGQDVALRCDPISGHVSLFWYQQALGQGPEFLTYFQNEAQLDKSGLPSDRFFAERPEGSVSTLKIQRTQQEDSAVYLCASSDAGGGETQYFGPGTRLLVL.

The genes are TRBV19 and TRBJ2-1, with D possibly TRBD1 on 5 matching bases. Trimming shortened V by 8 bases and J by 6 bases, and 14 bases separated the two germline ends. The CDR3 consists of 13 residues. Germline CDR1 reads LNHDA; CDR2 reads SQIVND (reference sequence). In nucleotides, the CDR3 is TGTGCCAGTGGGCAGGGAAGCGTCAATGAGCAGTTCTTC. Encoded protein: CASGQGSVNEQFF.

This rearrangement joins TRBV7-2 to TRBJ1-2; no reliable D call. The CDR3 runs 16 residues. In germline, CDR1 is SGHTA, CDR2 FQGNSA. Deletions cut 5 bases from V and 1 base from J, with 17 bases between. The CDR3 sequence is CASSPYELQDNYGYTF. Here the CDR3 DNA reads TGTGCCAGCAGCCCGTACGAACTACAAGATAACTATGGCTACACCTTC.

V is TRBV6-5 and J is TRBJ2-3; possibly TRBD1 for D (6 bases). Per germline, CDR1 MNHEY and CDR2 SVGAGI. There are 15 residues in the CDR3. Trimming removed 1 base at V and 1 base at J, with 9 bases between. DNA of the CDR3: TGTGCCAGCAGTTACTTGAACAGGGGCACAGATACGCAGTATTTT. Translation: CASSYLNRGTDTQYF.

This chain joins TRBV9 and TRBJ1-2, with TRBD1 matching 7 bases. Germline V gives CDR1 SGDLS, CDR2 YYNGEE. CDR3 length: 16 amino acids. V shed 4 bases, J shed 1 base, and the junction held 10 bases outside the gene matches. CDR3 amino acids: CASSPSGGEDNYGYTF. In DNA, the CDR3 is TGTGCCAGCAGCCCGTCAGGGGGAGAAGATAACTATGGCTACACCTTC.